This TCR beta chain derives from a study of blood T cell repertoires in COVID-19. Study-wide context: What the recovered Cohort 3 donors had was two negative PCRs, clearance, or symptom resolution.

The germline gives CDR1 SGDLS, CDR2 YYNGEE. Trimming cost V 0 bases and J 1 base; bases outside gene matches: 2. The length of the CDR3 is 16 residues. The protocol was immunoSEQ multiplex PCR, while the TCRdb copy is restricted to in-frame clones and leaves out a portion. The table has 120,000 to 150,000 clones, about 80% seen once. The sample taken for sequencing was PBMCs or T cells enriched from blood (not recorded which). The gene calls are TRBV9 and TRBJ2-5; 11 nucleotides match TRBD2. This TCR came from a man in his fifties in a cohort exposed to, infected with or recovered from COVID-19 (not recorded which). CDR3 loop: CASSVGLAGTQETQYF. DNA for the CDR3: TGTGCCAGCAGCGTAGGACTAGCGGGGACCCAAGAGACCCAGTACTTC. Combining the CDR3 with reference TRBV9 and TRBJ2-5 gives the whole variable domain DSGVTQTPKHLITATGQRVTLRCSPRSGDLSVYWYQQSLDQGLQFLIQYYNGEERAKGNILERFSAQQFPDLHSELNLSSLELGDSALYFCASSVGLAGTQETQYFGPGTRLLVL.